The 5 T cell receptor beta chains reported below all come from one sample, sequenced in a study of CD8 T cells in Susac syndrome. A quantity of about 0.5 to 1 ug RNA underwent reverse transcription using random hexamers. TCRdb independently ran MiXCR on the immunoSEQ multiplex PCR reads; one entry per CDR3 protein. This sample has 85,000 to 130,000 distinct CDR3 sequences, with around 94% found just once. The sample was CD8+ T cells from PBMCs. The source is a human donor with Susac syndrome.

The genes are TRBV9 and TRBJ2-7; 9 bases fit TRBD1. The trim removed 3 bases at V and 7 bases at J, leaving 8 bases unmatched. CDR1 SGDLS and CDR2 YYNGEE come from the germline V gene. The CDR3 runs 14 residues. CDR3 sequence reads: CASSGRDRAEEQYF. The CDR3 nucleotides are TGTGCCAGCAGCGGCCGGGACAGGGCGGAAGAGCAGTACTTC.

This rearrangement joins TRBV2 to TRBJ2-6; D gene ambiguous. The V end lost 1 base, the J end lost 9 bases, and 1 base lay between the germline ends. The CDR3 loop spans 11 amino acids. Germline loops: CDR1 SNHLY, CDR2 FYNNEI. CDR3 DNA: TGTGCCAGCAGTGAAGGCAACGTCCTGACTTTC. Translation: CASSEGNVLTF.

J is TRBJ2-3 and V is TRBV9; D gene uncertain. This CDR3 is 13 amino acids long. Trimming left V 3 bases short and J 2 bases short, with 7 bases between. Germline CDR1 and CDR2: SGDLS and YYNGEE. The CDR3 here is CASSEGSTDTQYF. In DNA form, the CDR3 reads TGTGCCAGCAGCGAGGGTTCCACAGATACGCAGTATTTT.

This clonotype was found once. The CDR3 coding sequence is TGCGCCAGCAGCCATCATGCGGGGGACACCGGGGAGCTGTTTTTT. Its protein is CASSHHAGDTGELFF. The rearrangement links TRBV4-1 to TRBJ2-2, with 7 bases fitting TRBD2. Losses at the gene ends were 3 bases for V and 3 bases for J; bases not matched to a gene: 4. Germline CDR1 MGHRA, CDR2 YSYEKL. The CDR3 is made up of 15 amino acids.

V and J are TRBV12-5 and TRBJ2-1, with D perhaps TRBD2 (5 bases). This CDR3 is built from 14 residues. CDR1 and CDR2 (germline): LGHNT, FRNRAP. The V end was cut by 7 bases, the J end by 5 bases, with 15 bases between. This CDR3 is CASAHPDSDNEQFF. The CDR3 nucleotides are TGTGCTAGTGCCCATCCGGACTCAGACAATGAGCAGTTCTTC.